This note documents a single TCR beta chain sequence. TCRdb reprocessed the 5' RACE reads with MiXCR, giving one entry per CDR3 protein. Here the sample spans 56,000 or so distinct CDR3 sequences, under 12% being singletons. The sample belongs to a study of early T cells in non-severe SARS-CoV-2 infection. The overall study: Bulk RNA isolated from unsorted whole blood underwent sequencing; chains were not paired.

Trimming took 5 bases from V and 18 from J, leaving 20 bases between them. This CDR3 has 13 amino acids. The sample consisted of whole blood. The V call is TRBV12-3 or TRBV12-4, the J call TRBJ1-6; the D gene is possibly TRBD1 (5 bases). The receptor's source is an adult who was a healthcare worker with PCR-confirmed SARS-CoV-2 infection or an uninfected control (not recorded which). CDR3 nucleotide sequence: TGTGCCAGCAGTCCCCGAACCGGGACCCCTTACCACTTT. This translates into CASSPRTGTPYHF.